This T cell receptor (beta chain) was profiled in a study of blood T cell repertoires in COVID-19. How the authors handled the data: Amplified reference gene primers provided the basis for estimating nucleated cell counts. This table comes from immunoSEQ multiplex PCR, and its TCRdb copy is limited to in-frame clones, with some not included. V and J calls and clone size are given by that table; D and trimming were obtained from the DNA. The sample contains about 160,000 clones, over 80% of which appear only once. The germline V gene has CDR1 SGHTA and CDR2 FQGNSA. The CDR3 spans 16 residues. Trimming at V came to 3 bases and at J to 0 bases, leaving 7 bases not matched to a gene.

The sequence was obtained from a woman over 75 with active or convalescent COVID-19. The chain has TRBV7-2 and TRBJ1-2; 7 bases match TRBD1. Material for sequencing was peripheral blood. The CDR3 coding sequence is TGTGCCAGCAGCTTGGGCAGGGGGACCACTAACTATGGCTACACCTTC. This sequence encodes CASSLGRGTTNYGYTF.